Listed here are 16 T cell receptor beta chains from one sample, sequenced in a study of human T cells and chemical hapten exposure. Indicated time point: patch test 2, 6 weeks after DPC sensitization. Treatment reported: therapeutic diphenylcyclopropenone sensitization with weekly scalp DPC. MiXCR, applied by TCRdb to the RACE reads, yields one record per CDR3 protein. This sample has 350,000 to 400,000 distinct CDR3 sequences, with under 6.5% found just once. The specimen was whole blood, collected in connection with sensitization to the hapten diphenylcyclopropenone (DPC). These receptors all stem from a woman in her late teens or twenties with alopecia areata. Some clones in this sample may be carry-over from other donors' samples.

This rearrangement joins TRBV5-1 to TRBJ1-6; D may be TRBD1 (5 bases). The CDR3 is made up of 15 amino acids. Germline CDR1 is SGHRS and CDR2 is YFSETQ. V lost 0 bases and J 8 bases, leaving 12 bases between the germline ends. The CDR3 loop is CASSLESGRDSPLHF. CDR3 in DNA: TGCGCCAGCAGCTTGGAGTCAGGGCGGGATTCACCCCTCCACTTT.

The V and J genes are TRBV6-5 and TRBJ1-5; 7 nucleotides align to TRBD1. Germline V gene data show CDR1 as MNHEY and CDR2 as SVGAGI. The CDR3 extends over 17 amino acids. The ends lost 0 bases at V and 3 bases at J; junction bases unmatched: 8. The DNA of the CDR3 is TGTGCCAGCAGTTACTCCGGGCGACAGGGAGACAATCAGCCCCAGCATTTT. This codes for CASSYSGRQGDNQPQHF.

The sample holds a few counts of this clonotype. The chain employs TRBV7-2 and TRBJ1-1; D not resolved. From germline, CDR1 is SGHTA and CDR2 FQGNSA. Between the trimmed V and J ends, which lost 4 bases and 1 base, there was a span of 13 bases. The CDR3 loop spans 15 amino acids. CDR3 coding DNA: TGTGCCAGCAGCTGGGAGTCTACCTCGAACACTGAAGCTTTCTTT. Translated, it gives CASSWESTSNTEAFF.

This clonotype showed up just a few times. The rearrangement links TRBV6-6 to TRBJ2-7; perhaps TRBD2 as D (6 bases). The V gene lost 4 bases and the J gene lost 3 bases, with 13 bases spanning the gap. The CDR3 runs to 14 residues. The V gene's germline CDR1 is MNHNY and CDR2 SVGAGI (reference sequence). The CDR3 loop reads CASSSVSGVYEQYF. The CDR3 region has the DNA TGTGCCAGCAGTTCCGTATCGGGGGTCTACGAGCAGTACTTC.

The CDR3 reads CASTAWGTDTQYF. The CDR3 nucleotides read TGTGCCAGCACAGCGTGGGGCACAGATACGCAGTATTTT. This rearrangement joins TRBV2 to TRBJ2-3; no reliable D call. Per the germline V gene, CDR1 is SNHLY and CDR2 is FYNNEI. The ends were cut back, 7 bases at V and 1 base at J, with 9 bases in the middle. CDR3 length: 13 residues.

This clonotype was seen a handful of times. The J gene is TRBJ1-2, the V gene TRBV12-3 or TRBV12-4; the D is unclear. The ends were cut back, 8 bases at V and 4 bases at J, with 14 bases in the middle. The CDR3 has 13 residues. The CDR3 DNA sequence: TGTGCCAGCGGCCAAACAGCTCTCTATGGCTACACCTTC. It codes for CASGQTALYGYTF.

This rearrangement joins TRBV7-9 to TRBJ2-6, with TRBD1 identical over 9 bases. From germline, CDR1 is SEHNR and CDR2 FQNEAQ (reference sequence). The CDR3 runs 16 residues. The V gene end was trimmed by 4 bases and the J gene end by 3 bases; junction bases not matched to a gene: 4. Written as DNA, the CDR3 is TGTGCCAGCAGCTCGGGACAGGGCTATGGGGCCAACGTCCTGACTTTC. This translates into CASSSGQGYGANVLTF.

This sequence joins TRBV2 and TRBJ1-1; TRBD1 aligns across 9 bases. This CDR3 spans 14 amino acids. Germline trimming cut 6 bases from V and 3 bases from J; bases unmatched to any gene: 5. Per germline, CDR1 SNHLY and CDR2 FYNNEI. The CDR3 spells CASRGQGTDTEAFF. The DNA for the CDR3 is TGTGCCAGCAGAGGACAGGGGACGGACACTGAAGCTTTCTTT.

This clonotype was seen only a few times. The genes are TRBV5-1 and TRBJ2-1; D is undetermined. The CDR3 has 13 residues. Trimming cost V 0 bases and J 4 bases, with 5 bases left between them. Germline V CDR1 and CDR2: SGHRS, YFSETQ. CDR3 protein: CASSLGVYNEQFF. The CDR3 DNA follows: TGCGCCAGCAGCTTGGGAGTTTACAATGAGCAGTTCTTC.

The CDR3 region has the DNA TGTGCTAGTGGCCAGGGCGATGGGGCCAACGTCCTGACTTTC. Protein sequence: CASGQGDGANVLTF. The rearrangement joins TRBV7-7 to TRBJ2-6; the D gene is possibly TRBD1 (5 bases). This CDR3 is built from 14 residues. From germline, CDR1 is SSHAT and CDR2 FNYEAQ (reference sequence).

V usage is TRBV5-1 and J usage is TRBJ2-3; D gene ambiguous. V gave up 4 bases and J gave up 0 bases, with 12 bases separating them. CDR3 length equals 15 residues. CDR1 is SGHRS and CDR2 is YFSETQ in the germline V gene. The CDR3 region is CASSTGVTSTDTQYF. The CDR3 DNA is TGCGCCAGCAGCACCGGAGTTACTAGCACAGATACGCAGTATTTT.

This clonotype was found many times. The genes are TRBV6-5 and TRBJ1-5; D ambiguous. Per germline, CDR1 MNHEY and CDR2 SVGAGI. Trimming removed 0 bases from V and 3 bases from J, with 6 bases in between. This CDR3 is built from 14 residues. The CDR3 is CASSYSRLNQPQHF. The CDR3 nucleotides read TGTGCCAGCAGTTACTCGAGGCTCAATCAGCCCCAGCATTTT.

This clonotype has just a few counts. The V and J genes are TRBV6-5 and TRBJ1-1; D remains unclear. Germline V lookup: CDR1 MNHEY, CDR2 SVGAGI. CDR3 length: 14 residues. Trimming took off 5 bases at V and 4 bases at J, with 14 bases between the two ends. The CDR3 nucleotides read TGTGCCAGCAGTCCCGCAGGCGGGAGCACTGAAGCTTTCTTT. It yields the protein CASSPAGGSTEAFF.

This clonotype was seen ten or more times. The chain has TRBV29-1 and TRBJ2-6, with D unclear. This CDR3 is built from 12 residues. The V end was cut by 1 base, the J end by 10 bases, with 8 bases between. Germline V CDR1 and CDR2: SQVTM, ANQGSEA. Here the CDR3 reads CSVEGTVNVLTF. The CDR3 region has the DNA TGCAGCGTTGAAGGGACCGTAAACGTCCTGACTTTC.

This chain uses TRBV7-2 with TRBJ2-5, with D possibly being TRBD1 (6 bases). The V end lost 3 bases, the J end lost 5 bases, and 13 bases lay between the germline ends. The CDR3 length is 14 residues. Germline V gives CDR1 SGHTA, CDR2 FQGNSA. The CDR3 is CASSFSRGDETQYF. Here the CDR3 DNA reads TGTGCCAGCAGCTTTTCCAGGGGAGACGAGACCCAGTACTTC.

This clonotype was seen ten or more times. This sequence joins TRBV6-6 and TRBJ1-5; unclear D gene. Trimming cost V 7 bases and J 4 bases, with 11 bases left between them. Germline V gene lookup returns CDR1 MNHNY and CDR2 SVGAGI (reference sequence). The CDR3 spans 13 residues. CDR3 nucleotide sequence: TGTGCCAGCAATCAGGATGCGAATCAGCCCCAGCATTTT. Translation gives CASNQDANQPQHF.